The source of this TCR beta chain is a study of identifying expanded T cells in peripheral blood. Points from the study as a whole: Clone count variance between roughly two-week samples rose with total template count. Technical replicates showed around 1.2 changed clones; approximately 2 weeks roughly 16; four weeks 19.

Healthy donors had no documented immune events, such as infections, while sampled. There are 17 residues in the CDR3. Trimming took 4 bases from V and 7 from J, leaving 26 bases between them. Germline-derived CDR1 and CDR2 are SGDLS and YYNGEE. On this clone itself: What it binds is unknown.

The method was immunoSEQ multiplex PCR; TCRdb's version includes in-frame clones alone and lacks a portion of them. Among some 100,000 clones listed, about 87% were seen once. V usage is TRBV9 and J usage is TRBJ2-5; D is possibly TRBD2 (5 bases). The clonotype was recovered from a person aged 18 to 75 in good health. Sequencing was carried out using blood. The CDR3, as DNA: TGTGCCAGCAGCCCAAACCACGGGATAGCTAGTTCAGGGACCCAGTACTTC. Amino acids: CASSPNHGIASSGTQYF. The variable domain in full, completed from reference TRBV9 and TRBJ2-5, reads DSGVTQTPKHLITATGQRVTLRCSPRSGDLSVYWYQQSLDQGLQFLIQYYNGEERAKGNILERFSAQQFPDLHSELNLSSLELGDSALYFCASSPNHGIASSGTQYFGPGTRLLVL.